The 27 T cell receptor beta chains in this list originate from one sample, sequenced in a study of CD8 T cells in Susac syndrome. An input of about 0.5 to 1 ug of RNA was subjected to reverse transcription using random hexamers. TCRdb itself ran the immunoSEQ multiplex PCR reads through MiXCR, one entry per CDR3 protein. The sample yields under 300,000 distinct CDR3 sequences, approximately 95% seen once. Sequenced sample: CD4+ T cells from PBMCs. These receptors were collected from a human donor with Susac syndrome.

This chain uses TRBV19 with TRBJ1-5; possibly TRBD1 for D (5 bases). The CDR3 contains 13 residues. The V end was cut by 7 bases, the J end by 6 bases, with 13 bases between. Germline V gene lookup returns CDR1 LNHDA and CDR2 SQIVND (reference sequence). The CDR3 DNA follows: TGTGCCAGTACCTATGGAAGGGGTCAGCCCCAGCATTTT. The encoded protein is CASTYGRGQPQHF. Combining the CDR3 with reference TRBV19 and TRBJ1-5 gives the whole variable domain DGGITQSPKYLFRKEGQNVTLSCEQNLNHDAMYWYRQDPGQGLRLIYYSQIVNDFQKGDIAEGYSVSREKKESFPLTVTSAQKNPTAFYLCASTYGRGQPQHFGDGTRLSIL.

V gene TRBV30 combines with J gene TRBJ2-4; a weak D match, TRBD1 (5 bases). V was shortened by 3 bases and J by 1 base, with 16 bases between the two germline ends. The length of the CDR3 is 16 residues. The V gene's germline CDR1 is GTSNPN and CDR2 SVGIG (reference sequence). The CDR3 region has the DNA TGTGCCTGGAGCAAGACAGTCTCCGGGGCCAAAAACATTCAGTACTTC. Translation: CAWSKTVSGAKNIQYF.

The chain recombines TRBV12-3 or TRBV12-4 with TRBJ1-1, with TRBD1 matching 9 bases. Unmatched junction bases numbered 1, after V lost 0 bases and J lost 5 bases. The CDR3 has 14 residues. DNA for the CDR3: TGTGCCAGCAGTTTAGCAGGGACAGGGACTGAAGCTTTCTTT. It yields the protein CASSLAGTGTEAFF.

This chain links TRBV6-5 with TRBJ2-7; 8 nucleotides agree with TRBD2. Germline CDR1 MNHEY, CDR2 SVGAGI. Trimming cost V 7 bases and J 4 bases; bases outside gene matches: 9. The CDR3 sequence is 14 residues long. In DNA form, the CDR3 reads TGTGCCAGCAAAAGAGCGGGAGTTAAGTACGAGCAGTACTTC. Translating it yields CASKRAGVKYEQYF.

This chain uses TRBV20-1 with TRBJ1-5, with D unresolved. The germline V gene encodes CDR1 DFQATT and CDR2 SNEGSKA (reference sequence). The CDR3 loop spans 11 amino acids. The V end lost 5 bases, the J end lost 9 bases, and 11 bases lay between the germline ends. The CDR3 nucleotides are TGCAGTGCTTCTCGTATTGGGCCCCAGCATTTT. It yields the protein CSASRIGPQHF.

This chain links TRBV30 with TRBJ2-1, with TRBD2 as a possible D gene (5 bases). This CDR3 has 15 residues. The V end was cut by 0 bases, the J end by 5 bases, with 14 bases between. Germline loops: CDR1 GTSNPN, CDR2 SVGIG (reference sequence). DNA of the CDR3: TGTGCCTGGAGTGTCAGCCTCACGGGAAACAATGAGCAGTTCTTC. This translates into CAWSVSLTGNNEQFF.

This chain connects TRBV25-1 to TRBJ2-1; D not resolved. Germline loops: CDR1 MGHDK, CDR2 SYGVNS. The CDR3 extends over 12 amino acids. Trimming pared 5 bases from V and 0 bases from J, leaving 2 bases between. CDR3 nucleotide sequence: TGTGCCAGCAGTCCCTCCTACAATGAGCAGTTCTTC. This encodes CASSPSYNEQFF.

This clonotype was observed once. This rearrangement joins TRBV14 to TRBJ2-1, with D unclear. The germline V gene has CDR1 SGHDN and CDR2 FVKESK. V was shortened by 5 bases and J by 7 bases, with 12 bases between the two germline ends. This CDR3 spans 13 amino acids. The CDR3 sequence is CASSLSLRNEQFF. The CDR3 DNA reads as TGTGCCAGCAGCTTGAGTCTACGGAATGAGCAGTTCTTC.

This clonotype was observed a single time. This rearrangement joins TRBV12-3 or TRBV12-4 to TRBJ2-2; tentatively, D is TRBD2 (5 bases). This CDR3 is built from 14 residues. Trimming took 4 bases from V and 3 from J, leaving 9 bases between them. CDR3 coding DNA: TGTGCCAGCAGTTCCCCGGGGTACACCGGGGAGCTGTTTTTT. Translation: CASSSPGYTGELFF.

This CDR3 is CATSRSHGVPGGYTF. The CDR3, as DNA: TGTGCCACCAGCAGATCCCACGGCGTCCCCGGCGGCTACACCTTC. The V gene is TRBV15, the J gene TRBJ1-2; D not resolved. The germline gives CDR1 LNHNV, CDR2 YYDKDF (reference sequence). CDR3 length: 15 amino acids. The V end lost 2 bases, the J end lost 8 bases, and 18 bases lay between the germline ends.

The chain joins TRBV24-1 to TRBJ1-3; unclear D gene. Germline V gene sequence: CDR1 KGHDR, CDR2 SFDVKD. The CDR3 totals 14 residues. Deletions cut 3 bases from V and 0 bases from J, with 5 bases between. The CDR3 bases are TGTGCCACCAGTGATGCCGACTCTGGAAACACCATATATTTT. Encoded protein: CATSDADSGNTIYF.

V usage is TRBV12-3 or TRBV12-4 and J usage is TRBJ2-2, with 9 positions matching TRBD2. CDR3 length equals 14 residues. V lost 6 bases and J lost 5; bases outside the gene matches: 4. CDR3: CASRAGGPTGELFF. CDR3 DNA sequence: TGTGCCAGCAGAGCGGGAGGCCCTACCGGGGAGCTGTTTTTT.

The chain combines TRBV20-1 with TRBJ1-4; D gene uncertain. Germline-derived CDR1 and CDR2 are DFQATT and SNEGSKA (reference sequence). There are 13 residues in the CDR3. Between the trimmed V and J ends, which lost 1 base and 6 bases, there was a span of 9 bases. CDR3 sequence reads: CSARGDTYEKLFF. The CDR3 bases are TGCAGTGCTAGAGGAGACACGTATGAAAAACTGTTTTTT.

The chain uses TRBV20-1 and TRBJ2-3; perhaps TRBD1 as D (5 bases). CDR1 DFQATT and CDR2 SNEGSKA come from the germline V gene (reference sequence). V was shortened by 3 bases and J by 5 bases, with 15 bases between the two germline ends. This CDR3 contains 14 residues. This CDR3 reads CSARKTAAQDTQYF. CDR3 coding DNA: TGCAGTGCTAGGAAGACAGCCGCCCAAGATACGCAGTATTTT.

The rearrangement uses TRBV28 and TRBJ2-7; D is possibly TRBD2 (7 bases). V was cut by 7 bases and J by 6 bases, with 22 bases left in between. Germline CDR1 MDHEN, CDR2 SYDVKM. There are 15 residues in the CDR3. The CDR3 sequence is CASNTYGRGAGEQYF. CDR3 DNA sequence: TGTGCCAGCAATACCTACGGACGGGGGGCGGGCGAGCAGTACTTC.

Only one count was recorded for this clonotype. The CDR3 region is CATSGQRNTEAFF. CDR3 nucleotide sequence: TGTGCCACCAGCGGACAGAGGAACACTGAAGCTTTCTTT. V usage is TRBV15 and J usage is TRBJ1-1, with D perhaps matching TRBD1 (6 bases). V was clipped by 5 bases and J by 1 base, with 8 bases between them. Germline values: CDR1 LNHNV, CDR2 YYDKDF (reference sequence). This CDR3 has 13 residues.

The gene calls are TRBV29-1 and TRBJ2-1; the match to TRBD2 covers 7 bases. Trimming took 5 bases from V and 2 from J; bases not matched to a gene: 9. Germline V gene lookup returns CDR1 SQVTM and CDR2 ANQGSEA. This CDR3 is built from 15 residues. The CDR3 loop reads CSVLPAGPAYNEQFF. The CDR3 DNA reads TGCAGCGTTCTCCCAGCGGGACCGGCCTACAATGAGCAGTTCTTC.

The V and J genes are TRBV25-1 and TRBJ2-7; 7 positions match TRBD2. This CDR3 has 14 residues. Germline V lookup: CDR1 MGHDK, CDR2 SYGVNS. V lost 8 bases to trimming and J lost 3 bases; unmatched junction nucleotides: 10. CDR3 loop: CASRPALANYEQYF. CDR3 DNA: TGTGCCAGCCGACCCGCACTAGCGAACTACGAGCAGTACTTC.

The chain has TRBV29-1 and TRBJ1-2; D not certain. Germline assignment: CDR1 SQVTM and CDR2 ANQGSEA. CDR3 length: 10 residues. Trimming took 4 bases from V and 7 from J, leaving 7 bases between them. CDR3 bases: TGCAGCGTTGGCGGACGTGGCTACACCTTC. Amino acid sequence: CSVGGRGYTF.

This chain joins TRBV5-8 and TRBJ2-7, with 9 bases that match TRBD1. The V gene's germline CDR1 is SGHTS and CDR2 YDEGEE. J lost 4 bases, V lost 5 bases, and 13 bases had no gene match. This CDR3 is built from 16 residues. In nucleotides, the CDR3 is TGTGCCAGCAGGCCAGCCAACAGGGGGCTTATGTACGAGCAGTACTTC. Amino acids: CASRPANRGLMYEQYF.

J is TRBJ2-1 and V is TRBV20-1; 12 bases line up with TRBD2. This CDR3 spans 17 amino acids. Germline V CDR1 and CDR2: DFQATT, SNEGSKA (reference sequence). V trimming: 1 base; J trimming: 0 bases; junction bases outside the gene matches: 4. CDR3 sequence (DNA): TGCAGTGCTAGAGGACTAGCGGGAGCCAACTCCTACAATGAGCAGTTCTTC. Translated: CSARGLAGANSYNEQFF.

The chain has TRBV29-1 and TRBJ2-1; the D gene could be TRBD1 or TRBD2 (5 bases each). Trimming took off 7 bases at V and 8 bases at J, with 12 bases between the two ends. Germline CDR1 reads SQVTM; CDR2 reads ANQGSEA. The CDR3 totals 11 residues. CDR3 sequence: CSAYGGHEQFF. CDR3 DNA sequence: TGCAGCGCCTATGGGGGACATGAGCAGTTCTTC.

DNA of the CDR3: TGTGCCAGCAGCCCAATGCACCAAGAGACCCAGTACTTC. This encodes CASSPMHQETQYF. The V and J genes are TRBV9 and TRBJ2-5, with no clear D. V was clipped by 4 bases and J by 0 bases, with 7 bases between them. CDR3 length: 13 residues. From germline, CDR1 is SGDLS and CDR2 YYNGEE.

The V and J genes are TRBV12-3 or TRBV12-4 and TRBJ1-1; possibly TRBD1 for D (6 bases). The length of the CDR3 is 14 residues. Trimming shortened V by 2 bases and J by 5 bases, and 12 bases separated the two germline ends. DNA for the CDR3: TGTGCCAGCAGTTTACCGGGGGGCGGGACTGAAGCTTTCTTT. Residues: CASSLPGGGTEAFF.

V gene TRBV28 combines with J gene TRBJ2-5, with D tentatively TRBD1 (5 bases). V gave up 5 bases and J gave up 4 bases, with 8 bases separating them. The germline V gene has CDR1 MDHEN and CDR2 SYDVKM. This CDR3 is built from 12 residues. The CDR3 region has the DNA TGTGCCAGCAGTCAGACAGTAGAGACCCAGTACTTC. Its protein product is CASSQTVETQYF.

The chain joins TRBV29-1 to TRBJ1-1; no clear D. The CDR3 is 13 residues long. V was clipped by 2 bases and J by 6 bases, with 13 bases between them. Germline CDR1 and CDR2: SQVTM and ANQGSEA. CDR3 in DNA: TGCAGCGTTGAAAGCTTCGGTGGGGCTGAAGCTTTCTTT. As protein: CSVESFGGAEAFF.

This sequence joins TRBV30 and TRBJ1-2; D remains unclear. Germline assignment: CDR1 GTSNPN and CDR2 SVGIG (reference sequence). CDR3 size: 12 residues. The V end was cut by 2 bases, the J end by 6 bases, with 10 bases between. DNA of the CDR3: TGTGCCTGGAGTTCACCCACGGATGGCTACACCTTC. Translating gives CAWSSPTDGYTF.